This T cell receptor beta chain appears in the sequencing data of a study of cytomegalovirus exposure and HLA in healthy donors. Notes on the study in general: Most CMV-associated TCR beta chains were later found to appear HLA-restricted. The study flagged fewer than 200 TCR beta chains as cytomegalovirus-associated. In a later analysis, common viral pathogens appeared linked to several of the most significant clusters.

About this clone: The antigen is unknown.

PCR amplification relied on 60 Vbeta primers (plus 13 Jbeta primers). Authors' data handling: Among the unique TCR beta chains that a later analysis counted, about 81 million in all, 9.5 million to 11 million were shared. The method was immunoSEQ multiplex PCR; TCRdb's version includes in-frame clones alone and lacks a portion of them. V, J and clone size are taken as reported in that table, and D and trimming were inferred from the DNA itself. The data hold roughly 200,000 clones, with about 69% observed a single time. J gave up 7 bases and V 5 bases, and 4 bases lay outside the gene matches. The CDR3 totals 12 residues. Germline V gives CDR1 SQVTM, CDR2 ANQGSEA.

V gene TRBV29-1 combines with J gene TRBJ2-2, with 7 positions matching TRBD1. This receptor was identified in a male donor in good health and CMV-seronegative. Sequencing used PBMCs. CDR3 loop: CSVLPGGGELFF. CDR3 bases: TGCAGCGTTCTTCCAGGGGGCGGGGAGCTGTTTTTT.